These 6 T cell receptor beta chains share one sample of origin, sequenced in a study of CD4 T cells in relation to SARS-CoV-2 and coronaviruses. Antigens for these TCRs are unknown. Before the COVID-19 pandemic, during about 2010-2019, CD4+ T cells were taken from unexposed donors. The cells were cultured for about 10 days before CD4+ T cells were isolated. Sequencing used immunoSEQ multiplex PCR; TCRdb keeps in-frame clones, though not all of them. The sample has about 21,000 clones, around 72% seen once; the top ten hold about 17%. Sequencing was performed on CD4+ T cells from PBMCs, cultured in vitro. All receptors come from a human donor in good health.

The chain joins TRBV6-5 to TRBJ2-2; TRBD1 matches at 10 bases. Unmatched junction bases numbered 3, after V lost 5 bases and J lost 3 bases. Germline V gene lookup returns CDR1 MNHEY and CDR2 SVGAGI. This CDR3 contains 15 residues. DNA of the CDR3: TGTGCCAGCAGTCCTGGGACAGGGGACACCGGGGAGCTGTTTTTT. It encodes CASSPGTGDTGELFF.

The chain links TRBV5-8 to TRBJ2-7; possibly TRBD1 for D (6 bases). Germline values: CDR1 SGHTS, CDR2 YDEGEE. The CDR3 is 12 amino acids. Trimming removed 3 bases at V and 2 bases at J, with 6 bases between. CDR3 amino acids: CASSWGPYEQYF. In nucleotides, the CDR3 is TGTGCCAGCAGCTGGGGGCCCTACGAGCAGTACTTC.

This chain uses TRBV27 with TRBJ2-2, with TRBD2 matching 12 bases. Per germline, CDR1 MNHEY and CDR2 SMNVEV (reference sequence). CDR3 length: 16 residues. Losses at the gene ends were 4 bases for V and 8 bases for J; bases not matched to a gene: 8. This chain's CDR3 is CASSSSWTSGTGELFF. In DNA, the CDR3 is TGTGCCAGCAGTTCAAGCTGGACTAGCGGGACTGGGGAGCTGTTTTTT.

This chain uses TRBV19 with TRBJ1-5; no definite D call. Germline assignment: CDR1 LNHDA and CDR2 SQIVND (reference sequence). The ends were cut back, 7 bases at V and 4 bases at J, with 14 bases in the middle. This CDR3 has 14 amino acids. The CDR3, as DNA: TGTGCCAGTATCGGAACGGGTCGAAATCAGCCCCAGCATTTT. This encodes CASIGTGRNQPQHF. Using reference TRBV19 and TRBJ1-5 for the parts outside the CDR3, the full variable domain is DGGITQSPKYLFRKEGQNVTLSCEQNLNHDAMYWYRQDPGQGLRLIYYSQIVNDFQKGDIAEGYSVSREKKESFPLTVTSAQKNPTAFYLCASIGTGRNQPQHFGDGTRLSIL.

The rearrangement links TRBV2 to TRBJ1-5; D remains unclear. CDR3 length: 12 amino acids. Trimming removed 6 bases at V and 6 bases at J, with 9 bases between. Germline CDR1 is SNHLY and CDR2 is FYNNEI. This CDR3 is CASRRIGQPQHF. As DNA, the CDR3 is TGTGCCAGCAGGAGGATTGGTCAGCCCCAGCATTTT.

This clone occurred once. J is TRBJ2-3 and V is TRBV6-5; 9 nucleotides match TRBD2. The length of the CDR3 is 14 residues. V lost 6 bases to trimming and J lost 5 bases; unmatched junction nucleotides: 6. CDR1 and CDR2 from the germline V gene are MNHEY and SVGAGI. The CDR3 DNA sequence: TGTGCCAGCAGCATAGCGGGAGCGGGAGATACGCAGTATTTT. Translated, it gives CASSIAGAGDTQYF.